The 28 T cell receptor beta chains below come from one sample, sequenced in a study of blood T cell repertoires in COVID-19. Libraries were prepared by immunoSEQ multiplex PCR; TCRdb keeps only in-frame clonotypes and omits some of them. The sample contains 260,000 or so clones, less than 85% of which appear only once. Sequencing was carried out using PBMCs or T cells enriched from blood (not recorded which). All receptors come from a woman in her 50s who had recovered from COVID-19.

V gene TRBV5-4 combines with J gene TRBJ2-2; TRBD2 aligns across 8 bases. The junction had 7 bases not matched to a gene; V was cut back by 6 bases and J by 3 bases. Germline values: CDR1 SGHNT, CDR2 YYREEE (reference sequence). The length of the CDR3 is 15 residues. CDR3 in amino acids: CASTTGGRHTGELFF. DNA of the CDR3: TGTGCCAGCACCACGGGGGGGCGTCACACCGGGGAGCTGTTTTTT.

The genes are TRBV2 and TRBJ1-5, with D hard to call. Germline V gives CDR1 SNHLY, CDR2 FYNNEI. The CDR3 spans 15 residues. Trimming left V 4 bases short and J 4 bases short, with 14 bases between. The DNA of the CDR3 is TGTGCCAGCAGTGTGGAGGGTGGCGGGAATCAGCCCCAGCATTTT. Translation: CASSVEGGGNQPQHF.

This chain uses TRBV12-3 or TRBV12-4 with TRBJ1-2; TRBD1 matches 8 bases. The CDR3 loop spans 13 amino acids. Unmatched junction bases numbered 5, after V lost 1 base and J lost 10 bases. The CDR3 DNA reads as TGTGCCAGCAGTTTAGTTAACAGGGGGGCCTACACCTTC. Protein product: CASSLVNRGAYTF.

This clone was seen just once. The rearrangement links TRBV7-2 to TRBJ1-1; D not certain. Germline V gene sequence: CDR1 SGHTA, CDR2 FQGNSA. V lost 1 base, J lost 10 bases, and 10 bases lay in between. The CDR3 covers 12 residues. CDR3 region: CASSLVPGRAFF. The CDR3 nucleotides are TGTGCCAGCAGCTTAGTTCCGGGAAGAGCTTTCTTT.

This chain joins TRBV29-1 and TRBJ2-1, with D perhaps matching TRBD1 (6 bases). The CDR3 loop spans 14 amino acids. The germline V and J ends were trimmed by 0 bases and 12 bases, with 18 bases remaining between them. Germline CDR1 and CDR2: SQVTM and ANQGSEA. CDR3 sequence: CSVEEINRESGQFF. Written as DNA, the CDR3 is TGCAGCGTTGAAGAGATAAACAGGGAATCTGGGCAGTTCTTC.

V gene TRBV20-1 combines with J gene TRBJ2-7; D remains unclear. The CDR3 is made up of 11 amino acids. Deletions cut 0 bases from V and 6 bases from J, with 6 bases between. Germline V CDR1 and CDR2: DFQATT, SNEGSKA (reference sequence). CDR3 loop: CSARDLGEQYF. As DNA, the CDR3 is TGCAGTGCTAGAGATCTCGGCGAGCAGTACTTC.

The J gene is TRBJ2-3, the V gene TRBV4-1, with D possibly being TRBD2 (7 bases). This CDR3 is built from 19 residues. Trimming cost V 0 bases and J 2 bases, with 21 bases left between them. CDR1 is MGHRA, CDR2 YSYEKL, per germline. CDR3 sequence (DNA): TGCGCCAGCAGCCAAGATACCCCGCGGTTGCGGGGGCACACAGATACGCAGTATTTT. Encoded protein: CASSQDTPRLRGHTDTQYF.

J is TRBJ1-2 and V is TRBV5-1; 7 positions agree with TRBD1. Per the germline V gene, CDR1 is SGHRS and CDR2 is YFSETQ. This CDR3 contains 15 residues. V was pared by 0 bases and J by 3 bases, with 5 bases of the junction left unmatched. The CDR3 DNA is TGCGCCAGCAGCTTGGGAACAACAGGGGACTATGGCTACACCTTC. Its protein is CASSLGTTGDYGYTF.

The chain links TRBV2 to TRBJ1-5; tentative D call: TRBD1 (6 bases). The CDR3 has 16 residues. Germline loops: CDR1 SNHLY, CDR2 FYNNEI. V was clipped by 5 bases and J by 0 bases, with 14 bases between them. CDR3 in amino acids: CASSRTDRLSNQPQHF. CDR3 sequence (DNA): TGTGCCAGCAGTCGGACAGATCGTCTTAGCAATCAGCCCCAGCATTTT.

The V call is TRBV4-3, the J call TRBJ1-6; 9 bases are a match to TRBD1. The V gene's germline CDR1 is LGHNA and CDR2 YSLEER. J lost 7 bases, V lost 6 bases, and 4 bases had no gene match. The CDR3 has 14 amino acids. The CDR3 is CASSPGQGNSPLHF. Here the CDR3 DNA reads TGCGCCAGCAGTCCGGGACAGGGAAATTCACCCCTCCACTTT.

V is TRBV5-1 and J is TRBJ1-1; a weak D match, TRBD1 (5 bases). Germline assignment: CDR1 SGHRS and CDR2 YFSETQ. V lost 0 bases and J lost 3, with 9 bases in between. The CDR3 is 14 amino acids. CDR3 amino acids: CASSLGQSHTEAFF. For the CDR3, the DNA is TGCGCCAGCAGCTTGGGACAGAGTCACACTGAAGCTTTCTTT.

This clone was observed once. V gene TRBV6-5 combines with J gene TRBJ2-5, with D maybe TRBD2 (5 bases). The germline gives CDR1 MNHEY, CDR2 SVGAGI. Between the trimmed V and J ends, which lost 1 base and 5 bases, there was a span of 14 bases. The CDR3 contains 15 residues. The CDR3 reads CASSYFAGGGETQYF. For the CDR3, the DNA is TGTGCCAGCAGTTACTTCGCAGGAGGCGGGGAGACCCAGTACTTC.

The chain employs TRBV5-8 and TRBJ2-3; TRBD2 matches 7 bases. The CDR3 is 14 residues long. The trim removed 4 bases at V and 1 base at J, leaving 3 bases unmatched. CDR1 is SGHTS and CDR2 is YDEGEE in the germline V gene. CDR3 DNA sequence: TGTGCCAGCAGCCGGAGCGGGGGCACAGATACGCAGTATTTT. Encoded protein: CASSRSGGTDTQYF.

J is TRBJ2-7 and V is TRBV4-1, with D possibly matching TRBD1 (5 bases). CDR3 length: 15 amino acids. Germline-derived CDR1 and CDR2 are MGHRA and YSYEKL. Trimming stripped 0 bases from V and 3 bases from J, with 12 bases between. The CDR3: CASSQDATRVYEQYF. The CDR3 nucleotides are TGCGCCAGCAGCCAAGATGCGACCAGGGTCTACGAGCAGTACTTC.

V and J are TRBV7-9 and TRBJ2-6; 9 bases match TRBD1. Germline assignment: CDR1 SEHNR and CDR2 FQNEAQ (reference sequence). CDR3 size: 19 residues. V lost 1 base to trimming and J lost 1 base; unmatched junction nucleotides: 8. The DNA of the CDR3 is TGTGCCAGCAGCTTAGTGAAGGGACAGGGATGGTCTGGGGCCAACGTCCTGACTTTC. Encoded protein: CASSLVKGQGWSGANVLTF.

The genes are TRBV24-1 and TRBJ1-5; 9 bases line up with TRBD1. Germline CDR1 reads KGHDR; CDR2 reads SFDVKD. The CDR3 extends over 15 amino acids. V dropped 3 bases and J dropped 4; count of bases not matched to a gene: 3. The chain's CDR3 is CATSDGGTGNQPQHF. CDR3 coding DNA: TGTGCCACCAGTGATGGGGGGACAGGGAATCAGCCCCAGCATTTT.

This chain links TRBV29-1 with TRBJ2-1, with a tentative D call TRBD2 (6 bases). Looked up from germline, CDR1 is SQVTM and CDR2 is ANQGSEA. V gave up 7 bases and J gave up 8 bases, with 9 bases separating them. This CDR3 has 10 amino acids. The CDR3 spells CSGGDYEQFF. CDR3 in DNA: TGCAGCGGCGGGGATTATGAGCAGTTCTTC.

The CDR3 sequence is CASSRGQAGYGYTF. The CDR3 DNA follows: TGTGCCAGCAGTCGCGGACAGGCGGGCTATGGCTACACCTTC. V usage is TRBV6-5 and J usage is TRBJ1-2; TRBD1 matches 7 bases. CDR3 length equals 14 residues. With V trimmed by 5 bases and J by 4 bases, 7 bases remained unmatched. The germline V gene has CDR1 MNHEY and CDR2 SVGAGI.

This chain uses TRBV14 with TRBJ2-5; 7 bases match TRBD2. The germline gives CDR1 SGHDN, CDR2 FVKESK. CDR3 size: 14 residues. The ends lost 3 bases at V and 4 bases at J; junction bases unmatched: 5. CDR3: CASSHLSGGETQYF. The CDR3 nucleotides are TGTGCCAGCAGCCATCTGTCGGGGGGAGAGACCCAGTACTTC.

The rearrangement links TRBV5-1 to TRBJ2-1; 14 positions agree with TRBD2. This CDR3 has 16 amino acids. The germline gives CDR1 SGHRS, CDR2 YFSETQ. Unmatched junction bases numbered 6, after V lost 4 bases and J lost 6 bases. The CDR3 DNA sequence: TGCGCCAGCAGCCTGACTAGCGGGGGGGCTTCCAATGAGCAGTTCTTC. Translating it yields CASSLTSGGASNEQFF.

The chain links TRBV2 to TRBJ2-1, with 11 bases lining up with TRBD2. V was pared by 2 bases and J by 4 bases, with 4 bases of the junction left unmatched. CDR1 and CDR2 (germline): SNHLY, FYNNEI. CDR3 length: 16 residues. The CDR3 DNA sequence: TGTGCCAGCAGTGAAAAGGGACTAGCGGTATACAATGAGCAGTTCTTC. Residues: CASSEKGLAVYNEQFF.

The sample holds one count of this clone. The chain employs TRBV19 and TRBJ1-1; D may be TRBD1 (5 bases). This CDR3 region has 15 residues. Germline V gene lookup returns CDR1 LNHDA and CDR2 SQIVND (reference sequence). The ends were cut back, 4 bases at V and 0 bases at J, with 12 bases in the middle. The CDR3 sequence: CASSSGRQMNTEAFF. In DNA, the CDR3 is TGTGCCAGTAGTAGCGGGAGACAGATGAACACTGAAGCTTTCTTT.

This clone was detected many times. The genes are TRBV7-9 and TRBJ2-1, with a tentative D call TRBD2 (5 bases). Per the germline V gene, CDR1 is SEHNR and CDR2 is FQNEAQ (reference sequence). This CDR3 contains 13 residues. With 3 bases removed from V and 14 bases from J, the gap between germline ends came to 17 bases. Here the CDR3 reads CASSFGDPRIEFF. The CDR3 coding sequence is TGTGCCAGCAGCTTCGGGGATCCGCGGATCGAGTTCTTC.

The CDR3 region is CASSTGQDHSIEAFF. DNA of the CDR3: TGCGCCAGCAGCACAGGACAGGACCACTCGATTGAAGCTTTCTTT. J is TRBJ1-1 and V is TRBV5-1; 7 nucleotides agree with TRBD1. Germline lookup yields CDR1 SGHRS and CDR2 YFSETQ. V gave up 4 bases and J gave up 7 bases; unmatched junction bases: 13. The CDR3 extends over 15 amino acids.

A single count supports this clone. The V call is TRBV2, the J call TRBJ1-3; a weak D match, TRBD1 (6 bases). From germline, CDR1 is SNHLY and CDR2 FYNNEI. Trimming took off 8 bases at V and 7 bases at J, with 18 bases between the two ends. The CDR3 is 14 residues long. The CDR3 region is CASVRTELYNTIYF. DNA of the CDR3: TGTGCCAGCGTTAGGACAGAGCTGTACAACACCATATATTTT.

The chain links TRBV5-1 to TRBJ1-5; TRBD1 matches 9 bases. Germline V gene data show CDR1 as SGHRS and CDR2 as YFSETQ. V was clipped by 4 bases and J by 6 bases; unmatched bases: 8. The CDR3 loop spans 15 amino acids. CDR3 loop: CASSPGTGYGQPQHF. CDR3 bases: TGCGCCAGCAGCCCCGGGACAGGGTATGGTCAGCCCCAGCATTTT.

This clone is a singleton in its sample. The genes are TRBV4-1 and TRBJ2-1; D is unresolved. The CDR3 extends over 14 amino acids. V lost 1 base to trimming and J lost 3 bases, with 7 bases between them. Germline V gene data show CDR1 as MGHRA and CDR2 as YSYEKL. The CDR3 region has the DNA TGCGCCAGCAGCCAAGGGGCCCTCTACAATGAGCAGTTCTTC. This translates into CASSQGALYNEQFF.

The sample holds a few counts of this clone. The genes are TRBV5-6 and TRBJ2-2; TRBD2 matches 10 bases. The CDR3 loop spans 16 amino acids. In germline, CDR1 is SGHDT, CDR2 YYEEEE. Trimming took 0 bases from V and 8 from J; bases not matched to a gene: 7. CDR3: CASSLDSGGFGGELFF. The DNA for the CDR3 is TGTGCCAGCAGCTTGGATAGCGGGGGGTTTGGAGGGGAGCTGTTTTTT. The full variable domain, in which reference TRBV5-6 and TRBJ2-2 provide the parts outside the CDR3, is DAGVTQSPTHLIKTRGQQVTLRCSPKSGHDTVSWYQQALGQGPQFIFQYYEEEERQRGNFPDRFSGHQFPNYSSELNVNALLLGDSALYLCASSLDSGGFGGELFFGEGSRLTVL.